The entry below describes one T cell receptor beta chain. Relative to the germline gene, one junction end is altered; a read error may explain this. The CDR3 spans 13 residues. Looked up from germline, CDR1 is SQVTM and CDR2 is ANQGSEA. A library of TCRbeta sequences, prepared with unique molecular identifiers, was generated. Each CDR3 protein is one row after TCRdb ran MiXCR on the PCR reads. The sample carries 350,000 to 450,000 distinct CDR3 sequences, over 20% recorded once. The source of the sample is a study of T-cell reconstitution after alpha-beta-depleted transplantation in children. The receptor's source is a human donor who donated a stem cell graft to a child with acute myeloid leukemia. The chain uses TRBV29-1 and TRBJ1-1; D perhaps matches TRBD1 (5 bases). The material was PBMCs from the stem cell graft donor, obtained from the stem cell graft. The CDR3 DNA sequence: TGCAGCGACGCCGGGACGGCGAACAATGAAGCTTTCTTT. It is translated as CSDAGTANNEAFF.